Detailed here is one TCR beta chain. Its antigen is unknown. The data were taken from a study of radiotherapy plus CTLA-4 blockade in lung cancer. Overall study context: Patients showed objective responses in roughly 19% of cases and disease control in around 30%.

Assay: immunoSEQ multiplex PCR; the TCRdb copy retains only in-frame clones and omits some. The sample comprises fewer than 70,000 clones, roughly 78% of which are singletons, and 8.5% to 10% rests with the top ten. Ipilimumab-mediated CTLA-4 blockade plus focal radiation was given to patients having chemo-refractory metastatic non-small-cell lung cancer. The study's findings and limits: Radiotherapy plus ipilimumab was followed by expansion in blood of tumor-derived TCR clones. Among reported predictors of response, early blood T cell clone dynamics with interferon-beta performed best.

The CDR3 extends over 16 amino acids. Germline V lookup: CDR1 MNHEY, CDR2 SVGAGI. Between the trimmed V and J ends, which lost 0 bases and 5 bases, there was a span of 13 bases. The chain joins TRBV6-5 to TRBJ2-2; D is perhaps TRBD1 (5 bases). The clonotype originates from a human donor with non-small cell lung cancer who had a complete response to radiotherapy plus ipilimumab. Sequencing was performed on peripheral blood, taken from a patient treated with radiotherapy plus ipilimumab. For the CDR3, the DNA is TGTGCCAGCAGTTACTCTTTGACAGCCACGACCGGGGAGCTGTTTTTT. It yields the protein CASSYSLTATTGELFF.